This T cell receptor (beta chain) was documented in a study of Graves' ophthalmopathy and Graves' hyperthyroidism. Overall study results and limits: In blood, most expanded thyroid clonotypes above 0.001 frequency were also detected.

The CDR3 is 15 residues long. CDR1 SGHDN and CDR2 FVKESK come from the germline V gene. Trimming took off 0 bases at V and 6 bases at J, with 11 bases between the two ends. Moderate-to-severe activity, with CAS ≥3, NOSPECS ≥4 and duration under 3 months, characterized the donors with ophthalmopathy. Clinical symptoms, serum thyroxine, TRAb, thyroid ultrasound and orbital computed tomography were relied on for diagnosis. The authors isolated PBMCs from 8.5 to 10 ml of fresh peripheral blood. RNA transcripts were the template, and TCR beta CDR3 regions were amplified from them. Investigators did first-round RT-PCR with HTBI primers, then second-round multiplex PCR. A single record per CDR3 protein comes from TCRdb applying MiXCR to the multiplex PCR reads. The profile shows 650,000 to 800,000 distinct CDR3 sequences, under 50% of them singletons. This clonotype has ten or more counts. Its cognate antigen is unknown.

This sequence joins TRBV14 and TRBJ2-2, with D possibly being TRBD2 (5 bases). Source material: peripheral blood. The TCR comes from an adult man with Graves' ophthalmopathy. As DNA, the CDR3 is TGTGCCAGCAGCCAAGATCTCACGAGGGCCGGGGAGCTGTTTTTT. The encoded protein is CASSQDLTRAGELFF.